Below are 24 T cell receptor beta chains sequenced from a single sample in a study of T-cell reconstitution after alpha-beta-depleted transplantation in children. Molecular barcoding with unique molecular identifiers was used for the TCRbeta library. Each CDR3 protein is one row after TCRdb ran MiXCR on the PCR reads. The sample lists hundreds of thousands of distinct CDR3 sequences; approximately 13% were seen once. The sample in question was PBMCs, mostly from graft donor cells, obtained 360 days after TCRalphabeta/CD19-depleted stem cell transplant. The receptors derive from a male patient younger than 18 who had a stem cell transplant for acute myeloid leukemia, so the T cells may come from the graft donor.

This clonotype was seen ten or more times. In DNA, the CDR3 is TGCAGTGCTAGCGGGAGGGCCGTCTACGAGCAGTACTTC. This encodes CSASGRAVYEQYF. The V call is TRBV20-1, the J call TRBJ2-7; TRBD2 matches 8 bases. This CDR3 is built from 13 residues. The trim removed 3 bases at V and 3 bases at J, leaving 4 bases unmatched. CDR1 is DFQATT, CDR2 SNEGSKA, per germline (reference sequence).

This clonotype was detected many times. The chain recombines TRBV12-3 or TRBV12-4 with TRBJ1-4; tentative D call: TRBD1 (5 bases). The CDR3 length is 14 residues. Trimming removed 7 bases at V and 8 bases at J, with 17 bases between. The CDR3 sequence is CASNPGQGEEKLFF. In nucleotides, the CDR3 is TGTGCCAGCAATCCGGGCCAGGGAGAGGAAAAACTGTTTTTT.

This clonotype was recorded a few times. The V call is TRBV12-3 or TRBV12-4, the J call TRBJ2-7; unclear D gene. Deletions cut 5 bases from V and 7 bases from J, with 18 bases between. This CDR3 has 14 residues. The CDR3 protein is CASSPNPGLAEQYF. The CDR3, as DNA: TGTGCCAGCAGTCCTAACCCGGGCCTTGCGGAGCAGTACTTC.

The gene calls are TRBV6-2 or TRBV6-3 and TRBJ2-7; D gene unclear. This CDR3 spans 12 amino acids. The germline gives CDR1 MNHEY, CDR2 SVGEGT. The V end was cut by 2 bases, the J end by 5 bases, with 7 bases between. CDR3 bases: TGTGCCAGCAGTTACGTGTGGAACGAGCAGTACTTC. This encodes CASSYVWNEQYF.

This sequence joins TRBV6-5 and TRBJ2-6, with D perhaps matching TRBD2 (6 bases). The CDR3 spans 15 residues. Germline-derived CDR1 and CDR2 are MNHEY and SVGAGI. Trimming stripped 4 bases from V and 0 bases from J, with 7 bases between. CDR3 sequence: CASSFSGSGANVLTF. Here the CDR3 DNA reads TGTGCCAGCAGTTTTAGCGGCTCTGGGGCCAACGTCCTGACTTTC.

The rearrangement links TRBV29-1 to TRBJ2-3; the D call may be TRBD1 or TRBD2 (5 bases each). This CDR3 has 10 residues. Trimming shortened V by 6 bases and J by 13 bases, and 14 bases separated the two germline ends. Germline CDR1 SQVTM, CDR2 ANQGSEA. The CDR3 region is CSVDKGRKYF. For the CDR3, the DNA is TGCAGCGTAGATAAGGGACGCAAGTATTTT.

Ten or more counts support this clonotype. V and J are TRBV14 and TRBJ2-1, with D uncertain. The V and J ends lost 5 bases and 0 bases respectively, with 8 bases between them. CDR3 length: 14 amino acids. The germline CDR1 and CDR2 sequences are SGHDN and FVKESK. CDR3 region: CASSFGPSYNEQFF. In DNA, the CDR3 is TGTGCCAGCAGCTTCGGACCCTCCTACAATGAGCAGTTCTTC.

This clonotype was seen more than once but under ten times. The junction departs from the called germline gene at one end, perhaps through a read error. The gene calls are TRBV14 and TRBJ2-1; TRBD2 matches 7 bases. The CDR3 covers 17 residues. CDR1 and CDR2 from the germline V gene are SGHDN and FVKESK. The CDR3 sequence is CATSVTSRRVRYNEQFF. The DNA for the CDR3 is TGTGCCACCAGCGTGACTAGCCGGAGAGTGCGCTACAATGAGCAGTTCTTC.

This chain uses TRBV27 with TRBJ2-7, with D perhaps given as TRBD1 or TRBD2 (6 bases each). The CDR3 is 13 residues long. CDR1 and CDR2 (germline): MNHEY, SMNVEV (reference sequence). V lost 4 bases and J lost 6, with 13 bases in between. The CDR3 bases are TGTGCCAGCAGTTGGCCTGGAGGGGGCGAGCAGTACTTC. It is translated as CASSWPGGGEQYF.

This clonotype has more than one count but fewer than ten. V is TRBV9 and J is TRBJ2-7; D possibly corresponds to TRBD2 (6 bases). Germline CDR1 and CDR2: SGDLS and YYNGEE. Deletions cut 0 bases from V and 6 bases from J, with 16 bases between. There are 15 residues in the CDR3. The CDR3 protein is CASSVVESGVGEQYF. The CDR3 DNA reads TGTGCCAGCAGCGTAGTGGAATCGGGAGTCGGCGAGCAGTACTTC.

This clonotype was detected only a few times. This chain connects TRBV24-1 to TRBJ2-7; D could derive from TRBD1 or TRBD2 (5 bases each). This CDR3 is built from 13 residues. Trimming took 6 bases from V and 5 from J, leaving 13 bases between them. Germline lookup yields CDR1 KGHDR and CDR2 SFDVKD. CDR3 region: CATSKRGTDEQYF. CDR3 DNA sequence: TGTGCCACCAGTAAGAGGGGAACGGACGAGCAGTACTTC.

The rearrangement joins TRBV7-2 to TRBJ2-3; D is uncertain. V was cut by 3 bases and J by 4 bases, with 8 bases left in between. This CDR3 contains 13 residues. Germline CDR1 reads SGHTA; CDR2 reads FQGNSA. The CDR3 sequence: CASSFTLADTQYF. The CDR3 nucleotides read TGTGCCAGCAGCTTCACCCTTGCAGATACGCAGTATTTT.

The chain joins TRBV9 to TRBJ2-2, with a possible D match to TRBD1 (5 bases). This CDR3 has 16 residues. Germline V gene data show CDR1 as SGDLS and CDR2 as YYNGEE. V was shortened by 0 bases and J by 5 bases, with 14 bases between the two germline ends. CDR3 in amino acids: CASSVAVQGYTGELFF. The CDR3 DNA follows: TGTGCCAGCAGCGTAGCTGTCCAGGGCTATACCGGGGAGCTGTTTTTT.

The chain carries TRBV12-3 or TRBV12-4 and TRBJ2-1, with 7 bases identical to TRBD1. This CDR3 spans 16 amino acids. The J segment lost 3 bases and the V segment lost 0 bases, leaving 5 bases of the junction unmatched. CDR3 region: CASSLALTGIYNEQFF. The CDR3 DNA sequence: TGTGCCAGCAGTTTAGCGTTGACAGGGATCTACAATGAGCAGTTCTTC.

This clonotype was seen a few times. This rearrangement joins TRBV20-1 to TRBJ2-7, with 9 bases matching TRBD1. V was clipped by 6 bases and J by 2 bases; unmatched bases: 8. Germline lookup yields CDR1 DFQATT and CDR2 SNEGSKA (reference sequence). The CDR3 is 14 amino acids. In DNA, the CDR3 is TGCAGTGCACTTGCCCGACAGGGGGCCTACGAGCAGTACTTC. This sequence encodes CSALARQGAYEQYF.

This clonotype was seen a handful of times. Here the CDR3 DNA reads TGTGCCAGCAGCGTAGCCCCGACAGTTTACGGGGAGCAGTTCTTC. This sequence encodes CASSVAPTVYGEQFF. The J gene is TRBJ2-1, the V gene TRBV9, with a possible D match to TRBD1 (5 bases). Germline V gives CDR1 SGDLS, CDR2 YYNGEE. Trimming pared 0 bases from V and 10 bases from J, leaving 17 bases between. There are 15 residues in the CDR3.

The chain has TRBV7-3 and TRBJ2-1; 11 nucleotides agree with TRBD2. With V trimmed by 4 bases and J by 0 bases, 14 bases remained unmatched. The germline V gene has CDR1 SGHTA and CDR2 FQGTGA. The CDR3 has 20 amino acids. This CDR3 is CASSSSLLAGGPSSYNEQFF. CDR3 bases: TGTGCCAGCAGCTCAAGCCTTCTAGCGGGAGGTCCGAGCTCCTACAATGAGCAGTTCTTC.

This clonotype came up a few times. The chain combines TRBV7-2 with TRBJ2-7; 11 nucleotides agree with TRBD1. The trim removed 0 bases at V and 4 bases at J, leaving 11 bases unmatched. Germline V gene data show CDR1 as SGHTA and CDR2 as FQGNSA. The CDR3 extends over 18 amino acids. CDR3 DNA: TGTGCCAGCAGCTTAGCGATCGTTTTTGGACAGGGGGCTTACGAGCAGTACTTC. Translation: CASSLAIVFGQGAYEQYF. The variable domain in full, with the rest retrieved from reference TRBV7-2 and TRBJ2-7, is GAGVSQSPSNKVTEKGKDVELRCDPISGHTALYWYRQSLGQGLEFLIYFQGNSAPDKSGLPSDRFSAERTGGSVSTLTIQRTQQEDSAVYLCASSLAIVFGQGAYEQYFGPGTRLTVT.

V usage is TRBV9 and J usage is TRBJ2-7; 9 positions agree with TRBD2. V was clipped by 0 bases and J by 6 bases; unmatched bases: 13. Germline V gene sequence: CDR1 SGDLS, CDR2 YYNGEE. This CDR3 is built from 17 residues. The CDR3 sequence is CASSVDIAGAQLTEQYF. The CDR3 nucleotides are TGTGCCAGCAGCGTAGACATAGCGGGAGCCCAATTGACCGAGCAGTACTTC.

The J gene is TRBJ2-3, the V gene TRBV28; D gene uncertain. The CDR3 has 13 amino acids. Germline loops: CDR1 MDHEN, CDR2 SYDVKM. Trimming shortened V by 7 bases and J by 6 bases, and 14 bases separated the two germline ends. The CDR3 spells CASKDHSPDTQYF. CDR3 DNA sequence: TGTGCCAGCAAGGACCACTCACCGGATACGCAGTATTTT.

The chain carries TRBV7-9 and TRBJ2-7; possibly TRBD2 for D (7 bases). CDR1 is SEHNR and CDR2 is FQNEAQ in the germline V gene (reference sequence). The CDR3 extends over 15 amino acids. V was clipped by 1 base and J by 5 bases, with 15 bases between them. DNA of the CDR3: TGTGCCAGCAGCTTAGTGGGGGGGCCCGAGGACGAGCAGTACTTC. As protein: CASSLVGGPEDEQYF.

The J gene is TRBJ2-2, the V gene TRBV2; no clear D gene. Germline V gene sequence: CDR1 SNHLY, CDR2 FYNNEI. The CDR3 sequence is 12 residues long. With 6 bases removed from V and 7 bases from J, the gap between germline ends came to 9 bases. DNA of the CDR3: TGTGCCAGCAGCCCCCGCGGCGGGGAGCTGTTTTTT. Translated, it gives CASSPRGGELFF.

This chain uses TRBV6-2 or TRBV6-3 with TRBJ2-3; the match to TRBD2 covers 13 bases. Looked up from germline, CDR1 is MNHEY and CDR2 is SVGEGT. Germline trimming cut 4 bases from V and 5 bases from J; bases unmatched to any gene: 3. The CDR3 has 15 residues. CDR3: CASSSGLAGRDTQYF. The CDR3 bases are TGTGCCAGCAGTTCGGGACTAGCGGGAAGAGATACGCAGTATTTT.

This chain links TRBV27 with TRBJ2-5; D remains ambiguous. Germline-derived CDR1 and CDR2 are MNHEY and SMNVEV (reference sequence). The CDR3 runs to 13 residues. V lost 5 bases, J lost 0 bases, and 7 bases lay in between. CDR3 bases: TGTGCCAGCAGTACCCGGGACCAAGAGACCCAGTACTTC. It translates to CASSTRDQETQYF.